The sequence of this TCR beta chain was determined in a study of T cells in Graves' hyperthyroidism and ophthalmopathy. The germline gives CDR1 DFQATT, CDR2 SNEGSKA (reference sequence). V dropped 2 bases and J dropped 0 bases, with 14 bases sitting between them. The CDR3 runs to 15 residues. Using RNA transcripts as the source, TCR beta CDR3 regions were amplified. The TCR CDR3 first-round RT-PCR relied on the HTBI primer set. TCRdb re-called the multiplex PCR reads with MiXCR, one entry per CDR3 protein. The sample gives some 800,000 distinct CDR3 sequences, about two fifths of which show up once; approximately 10% is in the top ten.

The genes are TRBV20-1 and TRBJ2-7, with a possible D match to TRBD1 (6 bases). Sequenced: blood. This clonotype was sampled from a man aged 18 to 29 with Graves' hyperthyroidism. For the CDR3, the DNA is TGCAGTGCTAGACCGACCGGACAGCTCTCCTACGAGCAGTACTTC. It encodes CSARPTGQLSYEQYF.